This T cell receptor (beta chain) is from a study of blood T cell repertoires in COVID-19. On the study more broadly: Sites in the United States, Italy and Spain provided acute and convalescent COVID-19 samples. Sample material is recorded as cDNA or gDNA derived from T cells, B-cell-depleted T cells, or PBMCs.

From germline, CDR1 is LNHNV and CDR2 YYDKDF (reference sequence). CDR3 size: 16 residues. J lost 9 bases, V lost 3 bases, and 9 bases had no gene match. As handled by the study authors: Estimation of nucleated cell counts was performed using reference gene primer amplification. Measured with immunoSEQ multiplex PCR; TCRdb has only the in-frame clones, and not every one. Clonal size and the V and J genes are those of that table, whereas D and trimming came from the DNA. The repertoire has roughly 250,000 clones, 80% to 90% of them found once; the top ten carry 0.75% to 0.9%. A word on this clone: This same CDR3 is encoded by further DNA sequences in the sample.

This receptor was obtained from a man in his thirties or forties with acute or convalescent COVID-19. The rearrangement uses TRBV15 and TRBJ2-1; 12 bases are a match to TRBD1. The sequencing input was peripheral blood. DNA for the CDR3: TGTGCCACCAGCAGGCGGCCCCCGGGACAGGGGGCTGAGCAGTTCTTC. Translating gives CATSRRPPGQGAEQFF.